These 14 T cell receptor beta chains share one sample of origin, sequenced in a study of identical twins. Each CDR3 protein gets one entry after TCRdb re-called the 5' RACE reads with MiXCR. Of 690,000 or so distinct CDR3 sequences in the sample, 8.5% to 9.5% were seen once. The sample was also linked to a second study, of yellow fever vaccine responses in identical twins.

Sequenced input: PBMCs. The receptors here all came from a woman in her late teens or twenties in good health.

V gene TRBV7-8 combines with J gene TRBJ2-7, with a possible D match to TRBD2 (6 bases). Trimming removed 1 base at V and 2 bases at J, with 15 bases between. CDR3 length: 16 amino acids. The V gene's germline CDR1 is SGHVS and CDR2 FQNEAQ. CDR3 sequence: CASSLVSSGYPYEQYF. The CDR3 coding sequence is TGTGCCAGCAGCTTAGTCAGTAGCGGATACCCCTACGAGCAGTACTTC.

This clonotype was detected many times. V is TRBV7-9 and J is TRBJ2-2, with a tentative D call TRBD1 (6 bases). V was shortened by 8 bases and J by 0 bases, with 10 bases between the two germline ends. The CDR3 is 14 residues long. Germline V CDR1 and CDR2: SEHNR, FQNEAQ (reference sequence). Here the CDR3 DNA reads TGTGCCAGCCAACAGGGCGCGAACACCGGGGAGCTGTTTTTT. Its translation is CASQQGANTGELFF.

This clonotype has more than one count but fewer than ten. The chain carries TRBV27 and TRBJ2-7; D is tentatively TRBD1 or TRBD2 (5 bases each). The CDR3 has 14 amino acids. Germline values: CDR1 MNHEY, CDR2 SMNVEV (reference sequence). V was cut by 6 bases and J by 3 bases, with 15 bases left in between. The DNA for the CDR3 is TGTGCCAGCAGCCTAGGGGACGGCTTCTACGAGCAGTACTTC. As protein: CASSLGDGFYEQYF.

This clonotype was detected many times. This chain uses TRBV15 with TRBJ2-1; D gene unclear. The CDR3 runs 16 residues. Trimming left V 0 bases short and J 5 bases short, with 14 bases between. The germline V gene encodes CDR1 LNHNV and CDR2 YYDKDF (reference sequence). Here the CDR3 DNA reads TGTGCCACCAGCAGAGATATGGGCCCGGGCCACAATGAGCAGTTCTTC. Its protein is CATSRDMGPGHNEQFF.

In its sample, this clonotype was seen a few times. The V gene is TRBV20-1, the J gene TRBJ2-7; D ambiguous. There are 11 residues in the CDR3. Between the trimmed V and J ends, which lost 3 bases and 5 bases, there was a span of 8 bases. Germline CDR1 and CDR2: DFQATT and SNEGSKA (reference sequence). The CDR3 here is CSASHSNEQYF. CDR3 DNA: TGCAGTGCTAGCCATAGTAACGAGCAGTACTTC.

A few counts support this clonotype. The CDR3 region is CSASLGGTEQFF. DNA for the CDR3: TGCAGTGCTAGCCTGGGGGGCACTGAGCAGTTCTTC. This chain links TRBV20-1 with TRBJ2-1; D could derive from TRBD1 or TRBD2 (6 bases each). Germline CDR1 DFQATT, CDR2 SNEGSKA (reference sequence). Trimming removed 3 bases at V and 9 bases at J, with 12 bases between. The CDR3 spans 12 residues.

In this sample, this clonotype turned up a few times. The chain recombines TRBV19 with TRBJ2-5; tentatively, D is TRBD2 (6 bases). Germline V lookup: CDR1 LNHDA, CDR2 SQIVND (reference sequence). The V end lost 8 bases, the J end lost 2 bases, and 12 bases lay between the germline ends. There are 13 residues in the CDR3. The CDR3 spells CASSGTPQETQYF. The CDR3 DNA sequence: TGTGCCAGTTCCGGGACTCCGCAAGAGACCCAGTACTTC. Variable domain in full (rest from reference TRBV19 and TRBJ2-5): DGGITQSPKYLFRKEGQNVTLSCEQNLNHDAMYWYRQDPGQGLRLIYYSQIVNDFQKGDIAEGYSVSREKKESFPLTVTSAQKNPTAFYLCASSGTPQETQYFGPGTRLLVL.

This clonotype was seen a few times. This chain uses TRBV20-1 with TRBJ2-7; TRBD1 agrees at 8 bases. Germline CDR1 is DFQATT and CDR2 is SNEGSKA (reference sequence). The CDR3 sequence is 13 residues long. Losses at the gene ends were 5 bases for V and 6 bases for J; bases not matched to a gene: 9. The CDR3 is CSAAGTGVLEQYF. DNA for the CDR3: TGCAGTGCTGCCGGGACAGGAGTGCTCGAGCAGTACTTC.

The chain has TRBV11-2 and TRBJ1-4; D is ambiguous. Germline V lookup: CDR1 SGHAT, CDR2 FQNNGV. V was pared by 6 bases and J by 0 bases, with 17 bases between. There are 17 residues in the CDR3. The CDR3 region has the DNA TGTGCCAGCAGTTTTGGGTTTCGGGTTGCAACTAATGAAAAACTGTTTTTT. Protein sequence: CASSFGFRVATNEKLFF.

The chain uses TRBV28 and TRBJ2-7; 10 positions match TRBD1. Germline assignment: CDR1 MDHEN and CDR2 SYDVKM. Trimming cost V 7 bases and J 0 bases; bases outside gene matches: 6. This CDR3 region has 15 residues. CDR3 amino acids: CASTLGQGVSYEQYF. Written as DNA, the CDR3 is TGTGCCAGCACTCTTGGACAGGGGGTCTCCTACGAGCAGTACTTC.

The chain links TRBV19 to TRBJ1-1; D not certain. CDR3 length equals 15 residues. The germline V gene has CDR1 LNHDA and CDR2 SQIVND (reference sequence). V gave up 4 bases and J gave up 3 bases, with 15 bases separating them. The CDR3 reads CASSTRVGLDTEAFF. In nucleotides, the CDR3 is TGTGCCAGTAGTACCCGGGTAGGGCTTGACACTGAAGCTTTCTTT.

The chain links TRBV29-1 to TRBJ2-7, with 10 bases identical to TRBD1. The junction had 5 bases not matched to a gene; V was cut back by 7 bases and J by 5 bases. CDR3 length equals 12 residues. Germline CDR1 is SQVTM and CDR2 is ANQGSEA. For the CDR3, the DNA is TGCAGCGGGGGACAGGGGAGGAACGAGCAGTACTTC. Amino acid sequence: CSGGQGRNEQYF.

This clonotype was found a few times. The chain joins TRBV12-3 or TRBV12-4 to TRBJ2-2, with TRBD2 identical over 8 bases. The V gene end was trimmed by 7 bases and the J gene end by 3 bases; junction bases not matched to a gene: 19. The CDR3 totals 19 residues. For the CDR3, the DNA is TGTGCCAGCACCCCCCCACGGGAAAGCGGGAGTGGGGACACCGGGGAGCTGTTTTTT. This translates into CASTPPRESGSGDTGELFF.

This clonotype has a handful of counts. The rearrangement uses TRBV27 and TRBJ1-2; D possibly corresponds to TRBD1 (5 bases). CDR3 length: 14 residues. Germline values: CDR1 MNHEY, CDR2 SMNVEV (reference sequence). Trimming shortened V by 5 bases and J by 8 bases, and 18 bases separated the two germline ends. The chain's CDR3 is CASSLSGAHQGYTF. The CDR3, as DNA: TGTGCCAGCAGTCTGTCCGGGGCGCATCAGGGCTACACCTTC.